This entry lists 20 T cell receptor beta chains sequenced from one sample in a study of T cells in tuberculosis (dated by TCRdb to the late 2010s). Receptors were amplified or captured by the immunoSEQ multiplex PCR assay. TCRdb limited this immuneACCESS table to in-frame rearrangements with V and J called. A share of clones is missing; checked studies link under half to unresolved V genes, and the rest is unexplained. This sample has about 37,000 clones in its table, and about 91% of those were observed once. The ten largest clonotypes hold about 2.4% of the sample. The meaning of the sample's time point label: new active TB diagnosis, blood taken before or within 7 days of starting treatment. This material consisted of PBMCs, taken at tuberculosis diagnosis. All receptors derive from an adult with tuberculosis.

J is TRBJ2-3 and V is TRBV11-1; perhaps TRBD1 as D (5 bases). The germline gives CDR1 SGHAT, CDR2 FQDESV (reference sequence). The CDR3 is made up of 14 amino acids. Trimming took off 3 bases at V and 3 bases at J, with 10 bases between the two ends. CDR3 sequence: CASSFPDRTDTQYF. DNA for the CDR3: TGTGCCAGCAGCTTCCCCGACAGAACAGATACGCAGTATTTT.

V usage is TRBV7-3 and J usage is TRBJ2-3, with 10 bases that match TRBD2. CDR1 is SGHTA, CDR2 FQGTGA, per germline. V lost 5 bases to trimming and J lost 5 bases; unmatched junction nucleotides: 10. The CDR3 consists of 16 residues. The CDR3 spells CASSPISASGGDTQYF. The CDR3 nucleotides are TGTGCCAGCAGCCCTATCTCGGCTAGCGGGGGAGATACGCAGTATTTT.

V is TRBV7-9 and J is TRBJ2-7; D might be TRBD2 (5 bases). V dropped 4 bases and J dropped 0 bases, with 10 bases sitting between them. From germline, CDR1 is SEHNR and CDR2 FQNEAQ (reference sequence). CDR3 length: 14 amino acids. The CDR3 protein is CASSCSGFSYEQYV. For the CDR3, the DNA is TGTGCCAGCAGCTGCTCGGGGTTCTCCTACGAGCAGTACGTC.

The rearrangement joins TRBV6-1 to TRBJ1-5; D possibly corresponds to TRBD1 (6 bases). The CDR3 has 14 residues. V lost 3 bases, J lost 11 bases, and 17 bases lay in between. Per the germline V gene, CDR1 is MNHNS and CDR2 is SASEGT. CDR3 sequence (DNA): TGTGCCAGCAGTGATGGGGGCGAGGGGGTTGCCCAGCATTTT. Translating gives CASSDGGEGVAQHF.

The genes are TRBV6-5 and TRBJ2-2; the match to TRBD2 covers 8 bases. V lost 2 bases and J lost 7; bases outside the gene matches: 9. Germline V gene sequence: CDR1 MNHEY, CDR2 SVGAGI. The CDR3 extends over 16 amino acids. The CDR3 protein is CASSYLGTRSVGELFF. The CDR3 DNA is TGTGCCAGCAGTTACCTTGGGACTAGAAGTGTCGGGGAGCTGTTTTTT.

The chain links TRBV7-2 to TRBJ1-2; 11 bases are shared with TRBD1. This CDR3 spans 14 amino acids. Trimming took 0 bases from V and 8 from J; bases not matched to a gene: 2. From germline, CDR1 is SGHTA and CDR2 FQGNSA. CDR3 sequence: CASSLAWTGGGYTF. For the CDR3, the DNA is TGTGCCAGCAGCTTAGCGTGGACAGGGGGCGGCTACACCTTC.

V gene TRBV14 combines with J gene TRBJ1-2, with 7 bases identical to TRBD1. CDR1 SGHDN and CDR2 FVKESK come from the germline V gene. The V segment lost 2 bases and the J segment 4 bases; nucleotides outside the gene matches: 1. This CDR3 has 13 amino acids. The CDR3 sequence: CASSQRTGYGYTF. For the CDR3, the DNA is TGTGCCAGCAGCCAAAGGACAGGCTATGGCTACACCTTC.

The chain recombines TRBV2 with TRBJ2-5; the match to TRBD2 covers 10 bases. The CDR3 runs 16 residues. J lost 2 bases, V lost 5 bases, and 8 bases had no gene match. Germline V lookup: CDR1 SNHLY, CDR2 FYNNEI. Here the CDR3 reads CASSYRLAGLQETQYF. CDR3 nucleotides: TGTGCCAGCAGTTATCGACTAGCGGGTTTACAAGAGACCCAGTACTTC.

J is TRBJ2-5 and V is TRBV7-2; TRBD1 matches at 11 bases. CDR1 is SGHTA, CDR2 FQGNSA, per germline. Losses at the gene ends were 4 bases for V and 2 bases for J; bases not matched to a gene: 6. This CDR3 comprises 16 residues. The CDR3 nucleotides read TGTGCCAGCAGCTCTTTCGGGACAGGGGGTCAAGAGACCCAGTACTTC. This translates into CASSSFGTGGQETQYF.

The V call is TRBV6-5, the J call TRBJ1-4, with D perhaps TRBD1 (5 bases). The V gene's germline CDR1 is MNHEY and CDR2 SVGAGI. Trimming shortened V by 0 bases and J by 7 bases, and 9 bases separated the two germline ends. The CDR3 runs 14 residues. The CDR3 region is CASSYSGEGEKLFF. CDR3 DNA sequence: TGTGCCAGCAGTTACTCAGGGGAGGGTGAAAAACTGTTTTTT.

The chain is built from TRBV5-1 and TRBJ1-2, with unresolved D. The CDR3 has 14 amino acids. Germline V CDR1 and CDR2: SGHRS, YFSETQ. The V and J ends lost 5 bases and 0 bases respectively, with 11 bases between them. CDR3 loop: CASREEPSNYGYTF. The CDR3, as DNA: TGCGCCAGCAGGGAGGAACCCTCTAACTATGGCTACACCTTC.

This chain connects TRBV30 to TRBJ2-2; 9 positions agree with TRBD1. CDR1 is GTSNPN and CDR2 is SVGIG in the germline V gene (reference sequence). The V and J ends lost 2 bases and 8 bases, in that order; junction bases with no gene match: 12. This CDR3 is 16 amino acids long. The CDR3 nucleotides read TGTGCCTGGAGTAGGGAGCGGACAGGGGTTCCGGGGGAGCTGTTTTTT. Translated: CAWSRERTGVPGELFF.

The J gene is TRBJ2-7, the V gene TRBV7-7, with TRBD2 as a possible D gene (6 bases). Germline V lookup: CDR1 SSHAT, CDR2 FNYEAQ (reference sequence). The CDR3 covers 11 residues. In DNA, the CDR3 is TGTTCCTATGTGGGGGGTAACGAGCAGTACGTC. Translating it yields CSYVGGNEQYV.

The V and J genes are TRBV29-1 and TRBJ2-3; weak D call: TRBD2 (6 bases). From germline, CDR1 is SQVTM and CDR2 ANQGSEA. The CDR3 consists of 14 residues. Trimming took 6 bases from V and 2 from J, leaving 15 bases between them. The CDR3 loop reads CSVTGREFTDTQYF. In DNA form, the CDR3 reads TGCAGCGTGACGGGACGGGAGTTCACAGATACGCAGTATTTT.

The chain has TRBV6-5 and TRBJ1-4; 9 positions agree with TRBD1. V shed 2 bases and J 8 bases; nucleotides not matched to a gene: 6. The V gene's germline CDR1 is MNHEY and CDR2 SVGAGI. The CDR3 consists of 15 residues. CDR3 sequence (DNA): TGTGCCAGCAGTTACCCGACAGGGGGAGGCGAAAAACTGTTTTTT. This gives the protein CASSYPTGGGEKLFF.

V gene TRBV4-1 combines with J gene TRBJ1-5; TRBD1 aligns across 9 bases. CDR3 length: 16 residues. V was pared by 4 bases and J by 4 bases, with 8 bases of the junction left unmatched. Germline V gene lookup returns CDR1 MGHRA and CDR2 YSYEKL. CDR3 DNA sequence: TGCGCCAGCAGCCTATATCCAGGACAGGGGAATCAGCCCCAGCATTTT. Amino acid sequence: CASSLYPGQGNQPQHF.

The chain has TRBV2 and TRBJ1-2, with D hard to call. V lost 7 bases, J lost 2 bases, and 8 bases lay in between. CDR1 SNHLY and CDR2 FYNNEI come from the germline V gene. The CDR3 has 12 residues. In DNA, the CDR3 is TGTGCCAGCAAACTGCTAAACTATGGCTACACCTTC. Translation gives CASKLLNYGYTF.

The J gene is TRBJ2-5, the V gene TRBV6-6, with D tentatively TRBD2 (5 bases). V was clipped by 4 bases and J by 6 bases, with 21 bases between them. Per the germline V gene, CDR1 is MNHNY and CDR2 is SVGAGI (reference sequence). The CDR3 spans 16 residues. CDR3 region: CASSSTTDFPRQTQYF. The CDR3 region has the DNA TGTGCCAGCAGTTCCACAACGGACTTCCCCAGGCAGACCCAGTACTTC.

In DNA form, the CDR3 reads TGTGCCAGCAGCATAGAAACGAGGAGCAATCAGCCCCAGCATTTT. Protein sequence: CASSIETRSNQPQHF. The V call is TRBV7-8, the J call TRBJ1-5; D gene unclear. The germline gives CDR1 SGHVS, CDR2 FQNEAQ. V was shortened by 5 bases and J by 1 base, with 12 bases between the two germline ends. This CDR3 spans 15 amino acids.

The gene calls are TRBV6-1 and TRBJ1-1; 10 positions match TRBD1. Germline CDR1 is MNHNS and CDR2 is SASEGT. J was trimmed by 5 bases and V by 4 bases; bases with no gene match: 4. The CDR3 sequence is 14 residues long. The CDR3 protein is CASSGQGALTEAFF. The CDR3 DNA sequence: TGTGCCAGCAGTGGACAGGGGGCGCTGACTGAAGCTTTCTTT.